This T cell receptor beta chain is drawn from a study of cytomegalovirus exposure and HLA in healthy donors. Study-wide points: Presence/absence analyses took donor sequencing depth as roughly uniform.

As concerns this clone: What it recognizes is unknown.

Trimming cost V 8 bases and J 5 bases, with 18 bases left between them. CDR1 is SQVTM, CDR2 ANQGSEA, per germline. The CDR3 sequence is 13 residues long. The primer mix had 60 Vbeta and 13 Jbeta primers. Sequenced by immunoSEQ multiplex PCR; TCRdb stores in-frame clones only, minus some. Here the sample spans roughly 140,000 clones, around 80% being singletons. The TCR comes from a young man in good health and CMV-seronegative. Sequencing was performed on PBMCs. The V call is TRBV29-1, the J call TRBJ2-5, with TRBD1 as a possible D gene (6 bases). CDR3 in DNA: TGCAGCCCCTTGGGGGCAGGTGGGGAGACCCAGTACTTC. Translation: CSPLGAGGETQYF. Together with reference TRBV29-1 and TRBJ2-5, the CDR3 gives the full variable domain: SAVISQKPSRDICQRGTSLTIQCQVDSQVTMMFWYRQQPGQSLTLIATANQGSEATYESGFVIDKFPISRPNLTFSTLTVSNMSPEDSSIYLCSPLGAGGETQYFGPGTRLLVL.